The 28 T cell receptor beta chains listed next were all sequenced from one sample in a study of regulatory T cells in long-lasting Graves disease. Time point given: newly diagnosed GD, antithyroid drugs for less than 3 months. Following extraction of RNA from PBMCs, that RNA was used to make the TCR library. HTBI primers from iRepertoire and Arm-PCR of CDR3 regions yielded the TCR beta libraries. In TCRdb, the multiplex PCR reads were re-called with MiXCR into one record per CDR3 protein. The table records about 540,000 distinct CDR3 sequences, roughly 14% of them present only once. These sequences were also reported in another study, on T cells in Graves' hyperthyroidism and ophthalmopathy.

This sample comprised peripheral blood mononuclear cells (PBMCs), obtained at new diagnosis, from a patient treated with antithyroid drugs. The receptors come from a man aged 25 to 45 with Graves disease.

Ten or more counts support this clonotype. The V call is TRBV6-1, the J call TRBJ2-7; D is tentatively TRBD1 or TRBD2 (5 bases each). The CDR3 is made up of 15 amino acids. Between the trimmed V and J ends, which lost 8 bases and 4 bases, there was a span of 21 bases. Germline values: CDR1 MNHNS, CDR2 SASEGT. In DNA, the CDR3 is TGTGCCAGCCTCGAGGGGAATCCCAATCTGTACGAGCAGTACTTC. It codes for CASLEGNPNLYEQYF.

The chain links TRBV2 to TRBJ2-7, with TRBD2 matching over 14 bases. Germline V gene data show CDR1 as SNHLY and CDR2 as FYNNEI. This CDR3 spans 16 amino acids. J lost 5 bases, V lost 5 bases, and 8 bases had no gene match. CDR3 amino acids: CASSTGLAGEDDEQYF. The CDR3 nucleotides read TGTGCCAGCAGTACGGGACTAGCGGGAGAGGATGACGAGCAGTACTTC.

The CDR3 sequence: CASSLGPASGSMNEQYF. The CDR3 DNA follows: TGTGCCAGCAGTTTGGGGCCGGCTAGCGGGAGTATGAACGAGCAGTACTTC. The chain employs TRBV12-3 or TRBV12-4 and TRBJ2-7, with 10 bases fitting TRBD2. The CDR3 is made up of 17 amino acids. Trimming cost V 3 bases and J 5 bases; bases outside gene matches: 13.

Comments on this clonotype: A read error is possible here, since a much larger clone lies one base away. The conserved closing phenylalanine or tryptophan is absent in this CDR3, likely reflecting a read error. CDR3 protein: CASSPPGSSNQPQHL. As DNA, the CDR3 is TGTGCCAGCTCACCACCAGGGTCTAGCAATCAGCCCCAGCATCTT. The V call is TRBV18, the J call TRBJ1-5, with no clear D. CDR1 is KGHSH, CDR2 LQKENI, per germline. The CDR3 length is 15 residues. The V gene lost 0 bases and the J gene lost 0 bases, with 6 bases spanning the gap.

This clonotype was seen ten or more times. The CDR3 reads CASTSTERRETQYF. In nucleotides, the CDR3 is TGTGCCAGCACCTCGACAGAAAGGAGGGAGACCCAGTACTTC. The genes are TRBV12-3 or TRBV12-4 and TRBJ2-5, with D perhaps TRBD1 or TRBD2 (5 bases each). The CDR3 runs 14 residues. Trimming cost V 7 bases and J 5 bases, with 17 bases left between them.

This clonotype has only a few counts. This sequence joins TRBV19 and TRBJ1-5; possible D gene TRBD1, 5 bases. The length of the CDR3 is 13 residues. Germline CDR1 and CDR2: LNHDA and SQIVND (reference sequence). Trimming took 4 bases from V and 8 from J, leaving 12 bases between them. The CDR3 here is CASSRSGVEPQHF. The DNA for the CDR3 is TGTGCCAGTAGTAGGTCGGGGGTAGAGCCCCAGCATTTT.

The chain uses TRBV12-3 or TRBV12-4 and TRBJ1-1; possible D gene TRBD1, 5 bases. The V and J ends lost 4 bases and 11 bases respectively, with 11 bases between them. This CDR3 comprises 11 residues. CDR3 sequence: CASSYRSGAFF. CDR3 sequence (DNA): TGTGCCAGCAGTTACAGGAGTGGCGCTTTCTTT.

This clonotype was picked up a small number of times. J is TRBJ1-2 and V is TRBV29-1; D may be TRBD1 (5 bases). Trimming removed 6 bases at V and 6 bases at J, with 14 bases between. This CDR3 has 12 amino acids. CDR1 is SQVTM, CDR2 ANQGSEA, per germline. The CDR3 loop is CSVRGAQDGYTF. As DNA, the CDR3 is TGCAGCGTCCGAGGGGCGCAGGATGGCTACACCTTC. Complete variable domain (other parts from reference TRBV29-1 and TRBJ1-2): SAVISQKPSRDICQRGTSLTIQCQVDSQVTMMFWYRQQPGQSLTLIATANQGSEATYESGFVIDKFPISRPNLTFSTLTVSNMSPEDSSIYLCSVRGAQDGYTFGSGTRLTVV.

The CDR3, as DNA: TGCGCCAGCAGCTTGGTAAGGGGGGGAGTCAAGCAGTACTTC. Protein sequence: CASSLVRGGVKQYF. The chain recombines TRBV5-1 with TRBJ2-7, with TRBD2 as a possible D gene (7 bases). V was cut by 0 bases and J by 8 bases, with 15 bases left in between. The CDR3 sequence is 14 residues long. Germline V gene sequence: CDR1 SGHRS, CDR2 YFSETQ. The whole variable domain, filled in from reference TRBV5-1 and TRBJ2-7, reads KAGVTQTPRYLIKTRGQQVTLSCSPISGHRSVSWYQQTPGQGLQFLFEYFSETQRNKGNFPGRFSGRQFSNSRSEMNVSTLELGDSALYLCASSLVRGGVKQYFGPGTRLTVT.

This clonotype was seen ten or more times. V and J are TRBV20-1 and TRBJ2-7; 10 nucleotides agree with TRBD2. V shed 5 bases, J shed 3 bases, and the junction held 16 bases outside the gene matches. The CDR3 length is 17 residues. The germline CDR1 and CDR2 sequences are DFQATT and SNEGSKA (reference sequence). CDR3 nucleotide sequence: TGCAGTGCTGAATCACAGCGGGAGGGCCTTATAATCTACGAGCAGTACTTC. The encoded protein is CSAESQREGLIIYEQYF.

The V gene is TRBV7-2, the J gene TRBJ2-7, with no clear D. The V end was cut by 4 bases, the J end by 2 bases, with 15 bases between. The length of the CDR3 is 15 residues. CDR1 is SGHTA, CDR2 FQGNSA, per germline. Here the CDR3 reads CASSSKDGLTYEQYF. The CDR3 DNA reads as TGTGCCAGCAGCTCAAAGGACGGGTTAACCTACGAGCAGTACTTC. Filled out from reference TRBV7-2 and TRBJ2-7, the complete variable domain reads GAGVSQSPSNKVTEKGKDVELRCDPISGHTALYWYRQSLGQGLEFLIYFQGNSAPDKSGLPSDRFSAERTGGSVSTLTIQRTQQEDSAVYLCASSSKDGLTYEQYFGPGTRLTVT.

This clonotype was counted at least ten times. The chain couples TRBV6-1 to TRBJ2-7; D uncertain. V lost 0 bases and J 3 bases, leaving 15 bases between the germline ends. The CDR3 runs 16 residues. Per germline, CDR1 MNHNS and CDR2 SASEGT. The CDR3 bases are TGTGCCAGCAGTGAAGCGCTTCCTTACAGAAGCTACGAGCAGTACTTC. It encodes CASSEALPYRSYEQYF.

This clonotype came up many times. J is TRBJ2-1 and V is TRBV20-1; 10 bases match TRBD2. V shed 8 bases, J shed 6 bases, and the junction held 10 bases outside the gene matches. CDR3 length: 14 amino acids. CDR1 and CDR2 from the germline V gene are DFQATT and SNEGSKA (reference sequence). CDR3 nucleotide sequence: TGCAGTTGGGACACTAGCGGGACTAGCAATGAGCAGTTCTTC. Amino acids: CSWDTSGTSNEQFF.

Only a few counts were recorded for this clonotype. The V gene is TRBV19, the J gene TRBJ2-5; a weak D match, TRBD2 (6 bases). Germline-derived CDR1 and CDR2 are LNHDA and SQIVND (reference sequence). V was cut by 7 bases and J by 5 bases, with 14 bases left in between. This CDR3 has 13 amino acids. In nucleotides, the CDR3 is TGTGCCAGTAACCCCGCGGCGGGGGAGACCCAGTACTTC. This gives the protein CASNPAAGETQYF. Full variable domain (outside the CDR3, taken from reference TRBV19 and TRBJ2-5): DGGITQSPKYLFRKEGQNVTLSCEQNLNHDAMYWYRQDPGQGLRLIYYSQIVNDFQKGDIAEGYSVSREKKESFPLTVTSAQKNPTAFYLCASNPAAGETQYFGPGTRLLVL.

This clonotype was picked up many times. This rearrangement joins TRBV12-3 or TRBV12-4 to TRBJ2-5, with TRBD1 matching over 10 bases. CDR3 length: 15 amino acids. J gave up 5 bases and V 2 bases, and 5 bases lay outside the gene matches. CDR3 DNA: TGTGCCAGCAGTTTATCCGGGACAGGGGTCGAGACCCAGTACTTC. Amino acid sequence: CASSLSGTGVETQYF.

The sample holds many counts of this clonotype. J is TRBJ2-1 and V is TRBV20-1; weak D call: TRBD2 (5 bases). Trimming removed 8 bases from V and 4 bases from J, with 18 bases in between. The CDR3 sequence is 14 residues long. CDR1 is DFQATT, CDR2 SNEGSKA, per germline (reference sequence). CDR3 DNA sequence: TGCAGTCCTACAAGTGTTCGGGGATACAATGAGCAGTTCTTC. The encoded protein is CSPTSVRGYNEQFF.

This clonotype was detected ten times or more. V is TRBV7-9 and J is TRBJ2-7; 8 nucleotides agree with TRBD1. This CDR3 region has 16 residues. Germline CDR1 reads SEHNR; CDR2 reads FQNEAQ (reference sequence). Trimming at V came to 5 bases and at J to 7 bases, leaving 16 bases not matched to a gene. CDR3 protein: CASSPSAWQGAREQYF. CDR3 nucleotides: TGTGCCAGCAGCCCTAGTGCGTGGCAGGGGGCCAGGGAGCAGTACTTC.

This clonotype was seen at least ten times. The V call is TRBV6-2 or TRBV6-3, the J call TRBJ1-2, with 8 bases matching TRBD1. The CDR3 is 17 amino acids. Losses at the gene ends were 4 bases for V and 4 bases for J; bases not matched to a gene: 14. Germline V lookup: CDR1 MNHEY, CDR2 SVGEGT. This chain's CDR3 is CASSLWGLSGTGYGYTF. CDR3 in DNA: TGTGCCAGCAGTTTATGGGGGTTGTCCGGGACAGGCTATGGCTACACCTTC.

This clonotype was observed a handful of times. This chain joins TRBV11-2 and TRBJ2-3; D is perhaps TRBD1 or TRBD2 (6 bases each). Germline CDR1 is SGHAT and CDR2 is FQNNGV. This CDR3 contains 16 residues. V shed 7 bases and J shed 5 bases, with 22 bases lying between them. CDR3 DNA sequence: TGTGCCAGCATCCAAGGGGGGATTCACCGGCTAGATACGCAGTATTTT. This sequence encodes CASIQGGIHRLDTQYF.

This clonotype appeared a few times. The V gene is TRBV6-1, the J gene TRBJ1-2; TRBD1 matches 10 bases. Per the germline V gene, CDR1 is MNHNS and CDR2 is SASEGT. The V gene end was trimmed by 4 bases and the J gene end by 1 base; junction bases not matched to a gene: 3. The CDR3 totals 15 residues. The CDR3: CASSGGQGINYGYTF. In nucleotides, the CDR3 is TGTGCCAGCAGTGGGGGACAGGGGATTAACTATGGCTACACCTTC.

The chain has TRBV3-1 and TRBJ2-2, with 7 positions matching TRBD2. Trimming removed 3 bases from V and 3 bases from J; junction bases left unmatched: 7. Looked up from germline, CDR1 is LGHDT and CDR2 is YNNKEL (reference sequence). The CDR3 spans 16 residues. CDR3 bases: TGTGCCAGCAGCCATCATGGGAGCGGGGACACCGGGGAGCTGTTTTTT. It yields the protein CASSHHGSGDTGELFF.

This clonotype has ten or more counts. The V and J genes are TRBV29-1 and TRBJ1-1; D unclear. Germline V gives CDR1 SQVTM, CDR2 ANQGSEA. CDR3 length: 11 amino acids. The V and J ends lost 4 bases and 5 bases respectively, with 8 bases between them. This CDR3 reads CSVASLTEAFF. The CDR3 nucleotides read TGCAGCGTTGCCAGCTTGACTGAAGCTTTCTTT.

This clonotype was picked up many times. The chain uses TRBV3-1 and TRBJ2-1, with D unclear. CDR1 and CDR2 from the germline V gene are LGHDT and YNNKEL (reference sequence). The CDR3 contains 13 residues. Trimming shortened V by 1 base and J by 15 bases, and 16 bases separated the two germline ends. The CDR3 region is CASSQGAGRPGFF. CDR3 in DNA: TGTGCCAGCAGCCAAGGGGCAGGACGGCCGGGGTTCTTC.

CDR3 bases: TGTGCCAGCAGTACCGGGGGACCGGGCGGGGAGCTGTTTTTT. It codes for CASSTGGPGGELFF. This chain connects TRBV6-1 to TRBJ2-2; TRBD2 is a possible D gene (6 bases). CDR1 MNHNS and CDR2 SASEGT come from the germline V gene. V lost 5 bases, J lost 7 bases, and 14 bases lay in between. This CDR3 comprises 14 residues.

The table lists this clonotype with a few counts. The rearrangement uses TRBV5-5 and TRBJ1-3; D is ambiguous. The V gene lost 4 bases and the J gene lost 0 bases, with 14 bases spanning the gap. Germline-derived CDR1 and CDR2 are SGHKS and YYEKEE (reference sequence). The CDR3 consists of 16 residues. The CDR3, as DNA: TGTGCCAGCAGCCTAGCGTCACTGGGCTCTGGAAACACCATATATTTT. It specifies CASSLASLGSGNTIYF.

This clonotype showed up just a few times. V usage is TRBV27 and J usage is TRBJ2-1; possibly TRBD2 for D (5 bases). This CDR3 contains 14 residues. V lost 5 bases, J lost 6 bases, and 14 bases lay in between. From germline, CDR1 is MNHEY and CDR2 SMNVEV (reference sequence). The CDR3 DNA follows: TGTGCCAGCAGTCACTCCGGGGTTTTCAATGAGCAGTTCTTC. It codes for CASSHSGVFNEQFF.

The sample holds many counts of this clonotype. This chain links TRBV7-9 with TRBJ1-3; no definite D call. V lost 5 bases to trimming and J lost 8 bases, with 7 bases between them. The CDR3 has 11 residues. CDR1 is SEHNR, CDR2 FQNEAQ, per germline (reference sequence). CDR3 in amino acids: CASSRRDTIYF. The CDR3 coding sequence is TGTGCCAGCAGCCGCCGGGACACCATATATTTT.

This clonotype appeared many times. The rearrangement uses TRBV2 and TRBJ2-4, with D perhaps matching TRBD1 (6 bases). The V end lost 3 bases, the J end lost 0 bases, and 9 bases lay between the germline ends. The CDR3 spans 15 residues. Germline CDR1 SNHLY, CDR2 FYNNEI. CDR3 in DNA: TGTGCCAGCAGTGACAGGGGTCTAGCCAAAAACATTCAGTACTTC. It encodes CASSDRGLAKNIQYF. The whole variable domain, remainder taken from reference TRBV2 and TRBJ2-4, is EPEVTQTPSHQVTQMGQEVILRCVPISNHLYFYWYRQILGQKVEFLVSFYNNEISEKSEIFDDQFSVERPDGSNFTLKIRSTKLEDSAMYFCASSDRGLAKNIQYFGAGTRLSVL.